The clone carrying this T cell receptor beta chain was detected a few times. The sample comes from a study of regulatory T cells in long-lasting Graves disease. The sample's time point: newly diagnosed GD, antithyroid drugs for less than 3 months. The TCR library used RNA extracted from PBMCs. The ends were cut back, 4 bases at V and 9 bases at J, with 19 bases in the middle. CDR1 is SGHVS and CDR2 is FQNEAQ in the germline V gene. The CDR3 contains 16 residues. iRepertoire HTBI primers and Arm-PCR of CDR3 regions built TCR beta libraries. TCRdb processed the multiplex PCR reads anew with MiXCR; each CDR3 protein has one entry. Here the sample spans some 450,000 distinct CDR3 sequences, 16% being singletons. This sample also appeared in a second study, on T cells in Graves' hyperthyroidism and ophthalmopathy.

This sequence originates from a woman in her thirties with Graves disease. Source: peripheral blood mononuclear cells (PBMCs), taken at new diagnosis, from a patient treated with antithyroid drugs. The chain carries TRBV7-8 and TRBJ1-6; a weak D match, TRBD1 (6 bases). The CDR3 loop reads CASSSRGTQQTSPLHF. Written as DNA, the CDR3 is TGTGCCAGCAGCTCGAGAGGGACACAGCAAACTTCACCCCTCCACTTT.